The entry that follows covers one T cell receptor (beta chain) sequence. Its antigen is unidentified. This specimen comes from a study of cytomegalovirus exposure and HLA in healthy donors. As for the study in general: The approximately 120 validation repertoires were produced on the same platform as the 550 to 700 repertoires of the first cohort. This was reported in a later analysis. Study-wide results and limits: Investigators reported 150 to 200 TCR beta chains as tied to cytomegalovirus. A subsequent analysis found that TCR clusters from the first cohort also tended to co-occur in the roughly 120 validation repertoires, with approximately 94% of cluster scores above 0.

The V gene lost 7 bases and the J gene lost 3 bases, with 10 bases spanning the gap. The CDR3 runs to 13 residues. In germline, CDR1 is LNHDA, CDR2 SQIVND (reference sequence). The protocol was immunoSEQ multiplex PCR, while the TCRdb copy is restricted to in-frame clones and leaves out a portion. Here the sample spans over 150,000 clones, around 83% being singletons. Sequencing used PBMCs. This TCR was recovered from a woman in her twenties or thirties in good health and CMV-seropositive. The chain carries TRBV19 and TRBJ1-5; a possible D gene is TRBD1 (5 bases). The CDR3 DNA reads TGTGCCAGTACGGGCAGGGACAATCAGCCCCAGCATTTT. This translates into CASTGRDNQPQHF.